The rows below give T cell receptor beta chains drawn from one sample of a study of blood T cell repertoires in COVID-19. TCRdb's copy holds only in-frame clones and misses some; the assay was immunoSEQ multiplex PCR. Altogether 60,000 to 65,000 clones are present, just under 90% being singletons, with the ten largest covering just under 8.5%. Material: peripheral blood. These receptors all come from a human donor with active COVID-19. The donor label of this sample is uncertain. CDR3s include the opening cysteine and the closing phenylalanine or tryptophan. The order of the fields is V gene, clone size, D gene, J gene, CDR3 DNA, CDR3 protein. D genes are given only for firm matches. Size values are once, few and many counts, or a class for expanded clones, and some rows have none.

TRBV7-3,.,TRBD2,TRBJ2-7,TGTGCCAGCAGCTTAACAGGGACTAGCTCCTACGAGCAGTACTTC,CASSLTGTSSYEQYF
TRBV6-5,.,.,TRBJ2-1,TGTACCATTGCGGGGTACAATGAGCAGTTCTTC,CTIAGYNEQFF
TRBV19,.,TRBD1,TRBJ2-7,TGTGCCAGTAGTCCAGGACAGGGGGCGTACGAGCAGTACTTC,CASSPGQGAYEQYF
TRBV19,.,.,TRBJ2-1,TGTGCCAGTAGTAATACCCCGGTGCCGCGCCCTTCTCCCTACAATGAGCAGTTCTTC,CASSNTPVPRPSPYNEQFF
TRBV18,.,.,TRBJ1-1,TGTGCCAGCTCACCAGGACAGCTACTAGACACTGAAGCTTTCTTT,CASSPGQLLDTEAFF
TRBV19,.,.,TRBJ1-4,TGTGCCAGTAGTTCGGGGTATTCAAATGAAAAACTGTTTTTT,CASSSGYSNEKLFF
TRBV11-3,.,TRBD1,TRBJ2-2,TGTGCCAGCAACAGGGGTCCGAACACCGGGGAGCTGTTTTTT,CASNRGPNTGELFF
TRBV9,.,TRBD1,TRBJ2-7,TGTGCCAGCAGCGTCTCTCCCCCGGGACAGGGGGCCCACGAGCAGTACTTC,CASSVSPPGQGAHEQYF
TRBV5-6,.,.,TRBJ1-2,TGTGCCAGCAGCTTGGACGACAGGATCTATGGCTACACCTTC,CASSLDDRIYGYTF
TRBV2,.,TRBD1,TRBJ1-2,TGTGCCAGCAGTTACAGGGGCGCAGTAGGCTACACCTTC,CASSYRGAVGYTF
TRBV6-1,.,.,TRBJ2-7,TGTGCCAGCAGTGACCGCGGGAATGCAGCTTACGAGCAGTACTTC,CASSDRGNAAYEQYF
TRBV30,.,TRBD1,TRBJ2-7,TGTGCCTGGTCCCGGGACAGGGGGCAAGAGCAGTACTTC,CAWSRDRGQEQYF
TRBV18,.,TRBD2,TRBJ2-7,TGTGCCAGCTCACCATTGGGTAGCGGGACTTCCTACGAGCAGTACTTC,CASSPLGSGTSYEQYF
TRBV7-2,.,TRBD2,TRBJ2-2,TGTGCCAGCAGTTTCACTAGCGGGTTGAACACCGGGGAGCTGTTTTTT,CASSFTSGLNTGELFF
TRBV11-2,.,.,TRBJ2-1,TGTGCCAGCAGCCCTGGGACTTATGAGCAGTTCTTC,CASSPGTYEQFF
TRBV5-6,.,.,TRBJ2-7,TGTGCCAGCAGCGATTCGACAGGACGGCACGACGAGCAGTACTTC,CASSDSTGRHDEQYF
TRBV12-3/TRBV12-4,.,.,TRBJ2-7,TGTGCCAGCAGTTTATCAGGGCTCTACGAGCAGTACTTC,CASSLSGLYEQYF
TRBV7-2,.,TRBD2,TRBJ2-7,TGTGCCAGCAGCTTATCGACTAGCGGAGCCTACGAGCAGTACTTC,CASSLSTSGAYEQYF
TRBV10-3,.,.,TRBJ2-5,TGTGCCATCAGGGACAGCCAAGAGACCCAGTACTTC,CAIRDSQETQYF
TRBV7-2,.,TRBD1,TRBJ2-5,TGTGCCAGCAGCACCTCGGACAGGGGGGAGACCCAGTACTTC,CASSTSDRGETQYF
TRBV30,once,TRBD2,TRBJ2-3,TGTGCCTGGAATATAGCGGGAGGGCCGACAGATACGCAGTATTTT,CAWNIAGGPTDTQYF
TRBV15,.,TRBD2,TRBJ2-2,TGTGCCACCAGCAGGCCTCCGGGGGGGACCGGGGAGCTGTTTTTT,CATSRPPGGTGELFF
TRBV5-8,once,.,TRBJ2-1,TGTGCCAGCAGCCCCGGGCCGGGGGAGGATTACAATGAGCAGTTCTTC,CASSPGPGEDYNEQFF
TRBV28,.,TRBD1,TRBJ1-4,TGTGCCAGCAGTTACCCGACAGGGGTGAAGGAAAAACTGTTTTTT,CASSYPTGVKEKLFF
TRBV10-3,.,.,TRBJ1-2,TGTGCCATCAGTGCCCGCCAAGGGCAGGGCTACTATGGCTACACCTTC,CAISARQGQGYYGYTF
TRBV6-6,.,.,TRBJ2-7,TGTGCCAGCAGCATTGCGAACTACGAGCAGTACTTC,CASSIANYEQYF
TRBV11-2,.,.,TRBJ2-7,TGTGCCAGCAGTCGACCCGGAGGGGTTTACGAGCAGTACTTC,CASSRPGGVYEQYF
TRBV5-5,.,TRBD2,TRBJ2-7,TGTGCCAGCAGCTTGGAGGCGGGAGGTCTGTACGAGCAGTACTTC,CASSLEAGGLYEQYF
TRBV9,.,.,TRBJ2-7,TGTGCCAGCAGCCCGGGGCAGGGGGGCTCCTACGAGCAGTACTTC,CASSPGQGGSYEQYF
TRBV6-5,.,TRBD1,TRBJ2-5,TGTGCCAGCAGTTACGGGGCAGGGGGCTCGGGGGAGACCCAGTACTTC,CASSYGAGGSGETQYF
TRBV13,.,.,TRBJ2-7,TGTGCCAGCAGGGCGGGGGCGTCCTACGTGCAGTACTTC,CASRAGASYVQYF
TRBV11-3,.,TRBD1,TRBJ1-2,TGTGCCAGCAGCCAGGGACAGGGGCTTGGCTACACCTTC,CASSQGQGLGYTF
TRBV4-2,.,TRBD1,TRBJ2-7,TGTGCCAGCAGCCGACCGCGGACAGGGGGCGGGTACGAGCAGTACTTC,CASSRPRTGGGYEQYF
TRBV19,.,TRBD2,TRBJ2-1,TGTGCCAGTAGTTCCCTGACTAGCGGGGGGTTCTACAATGAGCAGTTCTTC,CASSSLTSGGFYNEQFF
TRBV5-8,.,.,TRBJ2-7,TGTGCCAGCAGCCTTGGACAGCGATCCTACGAGCAGTACTTC,CASSLGQRSYEQYF
TRBV28,.,TRBD1,TRBJ2-7,TGTGCCGTTAGGGGGCCTTCCTACGAGCAGTACTTC,CAVRGPSYEQYF
TRBV2,.,TRBD1,TRBJ2-3,TGTGCCAGCGGGACAGGGGGCACAGATACGCAGTATTTT,CASGTGGTDTQYF
TRBV19,.,TRBD1,TRBJ2-3,TGTGCCAGTAGTGAGACAGGGGGAATGCGCACAGATACGCAGTATTTT,CASSETGGMRTDTQYF
TRBV27,.,TRBD1,TRBJ2-1,TGTGCCAGCAGTTTTCCGGGACAGGGAGGCAATGAGCAGTTCTTC,CASSFPGQGGNEQFF
TRBV4-1,.,.,TRBJ2-5,TGCGCCAGCAGCCAAGTTGGCGGTCAAGAGACCCAGTACTTC,CASSQVGGQETQYF
TRBV7-3,.,.,TRBJ2-3,TGTGCCAGCAGCTCAGGGTCGACAGATACGCAGTATTTT,CASSSGSTDTQYF
TRBV6-6,.,.,TRBJ2-7,TGTGCCAGCAGTTACGGGGGCGCGGTAGTCTACGAGCAGTACTTC,CASSYGGAVVYEQYF
TRBV30,.,.,TRBJ2-7,TGTGCCTGGAGTGTGACAGCCTACGAGCAGTACTTC,CAWSVTAYEQYF
TRBV9,.,.,TRBJ1-6,TGTGCCAGCAGCGTAGGACCCGGGGGGACTTCACCCCTCCACTTT,CASSVGPGGTSPLHF
TRBV27,.,TRBD1,TRBJ2-1,TGTGCCAGAGTGCGACAGGGTTACTACAATGAGCAGTTCTTC,CARVRQGYYNEQFF
TRBV20-1,.,TRBD1,TRBJ1-1,TGCAGTGCTCAGGGGGCAGCTTTCTTT,CSAQGAAFF
TRBV7-9,once,.,TRBJ2-4,TGTGCCAGCAGCACGACCGGGACTCGTGACATTCAGTACTTC,CASSTTGTRDIQYF
TRBV30,once,.,TRBJ1-1,TGTGCCTGGAGTAACCAGAGGCTGAACACTGAAGCTTTCTTT,CAWSNQRLNTEAFF
TRBV7-9,few,TRBD1,TRBJ1-2,TGTGCCAGCAGCCCCGGGACAGTAAACTATGGCTACACCTTC,CASSPGTVNYGYTF